This T cell receptor beta chain originates from a study of identical twins. This clonotype showed up many times. TCRdb recomputed calls from the 5' RACE reads with MiXCR, one row per CDR3 protein. The sample comprises hundreds of thousands of distinct CDR3 sequences, around 5.7% of which are singletons, and roughly 1.6% rests with the top ten. The V and J ends lost 0 bases and 8 bases respectively, with 8 bases between them. Germline CDR1 reads SGHRS; CDR2 reads YFSETQ. The CDR3 has 13 residues. Sequences were obtained from naive T cells sorted from blood. This chain joins TRBV5-1 and TRBJ2-2; D uncertain. The source is a young man in good health. In DNA form, the CDR3 reads TGCGCCAGCAGCTTGGAACAACCGGGGGAGCTGTTTTTT. It encodes CASSLEQPGELFF. The whole variable domain, remainder taken from reference TRBV5-1 and TRBJ2-2, is KAGVTQTPRYLIKTRGQQVTLSCSPISGHRSVSWYQQTPGQGLQFLFEYFSETQRNKGNFPGRFSGRQFSNSRSEMNVSTLELGDSALYLCASSLEQPGELFFGEGSRLTVL.